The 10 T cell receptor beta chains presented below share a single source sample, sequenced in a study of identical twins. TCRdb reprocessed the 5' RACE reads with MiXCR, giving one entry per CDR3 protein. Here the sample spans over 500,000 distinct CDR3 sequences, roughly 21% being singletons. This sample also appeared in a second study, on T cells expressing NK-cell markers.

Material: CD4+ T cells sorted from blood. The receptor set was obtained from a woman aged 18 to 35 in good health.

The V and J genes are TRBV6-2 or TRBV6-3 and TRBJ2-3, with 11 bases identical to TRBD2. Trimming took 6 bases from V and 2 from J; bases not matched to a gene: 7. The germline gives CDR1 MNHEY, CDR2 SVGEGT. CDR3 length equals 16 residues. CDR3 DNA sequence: TGTGCCAGCAGAATTCTAGCGGGAGGTCCCACAGATACGCAGTATTTT. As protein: CASRILAGGPTDTQYF.

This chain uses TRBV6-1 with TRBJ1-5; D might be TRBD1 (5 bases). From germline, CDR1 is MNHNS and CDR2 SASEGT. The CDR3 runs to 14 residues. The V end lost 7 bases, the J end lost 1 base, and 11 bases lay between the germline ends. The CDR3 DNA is TGTGCCAGCATCCTCCGGGACAGCAATCAGCCCCAGCATTTT. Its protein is CASILRDSNQPQHF.

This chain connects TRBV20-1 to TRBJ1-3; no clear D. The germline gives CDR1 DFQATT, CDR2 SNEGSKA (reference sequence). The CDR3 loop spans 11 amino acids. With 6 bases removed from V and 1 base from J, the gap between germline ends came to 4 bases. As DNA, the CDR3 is TGCAGTGCCATATCTGGAAACACCATATATTTT. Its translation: CSAISGNTIYF.

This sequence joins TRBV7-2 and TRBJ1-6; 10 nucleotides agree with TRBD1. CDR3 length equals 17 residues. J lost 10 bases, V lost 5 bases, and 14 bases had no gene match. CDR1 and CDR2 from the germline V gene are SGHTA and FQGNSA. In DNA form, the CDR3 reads TGTGCCAGCAGCCCAATGTCCGGGACAGGGGCTACCTCACCCCTCCACTTT. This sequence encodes CASSPMSGTGATSPLHF.

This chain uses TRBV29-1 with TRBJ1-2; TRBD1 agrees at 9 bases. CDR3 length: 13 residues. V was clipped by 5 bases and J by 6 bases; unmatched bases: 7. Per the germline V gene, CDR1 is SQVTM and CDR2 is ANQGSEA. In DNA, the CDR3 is TGCAGCGTTTTCGGGGACAGGGTGAATGGCTACACCTTC. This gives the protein CSVFGDRVNGYTF.

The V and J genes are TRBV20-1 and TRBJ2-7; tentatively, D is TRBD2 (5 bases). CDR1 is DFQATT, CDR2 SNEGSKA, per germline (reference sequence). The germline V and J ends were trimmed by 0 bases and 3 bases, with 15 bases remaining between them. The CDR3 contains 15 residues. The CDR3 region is CSARDWARVNYEQYF. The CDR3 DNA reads TGCAGTGCTAGAGATTGGGCGAGGGTTAACTACGAGCAGTACTTC.

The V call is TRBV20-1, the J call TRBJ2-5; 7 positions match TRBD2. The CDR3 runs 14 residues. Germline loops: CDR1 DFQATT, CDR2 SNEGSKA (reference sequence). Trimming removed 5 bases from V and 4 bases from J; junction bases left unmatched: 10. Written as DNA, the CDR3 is TGCAGTGCTTTGAACCTTGGCGGGGGAGAGACCCAGTACTTC. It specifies CSALNLGGGETQYF.

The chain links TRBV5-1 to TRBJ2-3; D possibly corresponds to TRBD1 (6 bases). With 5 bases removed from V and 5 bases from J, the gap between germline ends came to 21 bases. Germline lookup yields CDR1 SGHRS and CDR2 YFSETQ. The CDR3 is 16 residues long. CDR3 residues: CASRPDRSGRGDTQYF. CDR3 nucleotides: TGCGCCAGCAGACCTGACAGGTCCGGTCGAGGAGATACGCAGTATTTT.

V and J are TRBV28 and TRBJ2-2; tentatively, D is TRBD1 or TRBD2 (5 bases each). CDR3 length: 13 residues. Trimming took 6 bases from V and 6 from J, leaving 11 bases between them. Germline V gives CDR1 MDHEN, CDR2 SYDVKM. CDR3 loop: CASSDVGAGELFF. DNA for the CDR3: TGTGCCAGCAGCGACGTGGGGGCCGGGGAGCTGTTTTTT.

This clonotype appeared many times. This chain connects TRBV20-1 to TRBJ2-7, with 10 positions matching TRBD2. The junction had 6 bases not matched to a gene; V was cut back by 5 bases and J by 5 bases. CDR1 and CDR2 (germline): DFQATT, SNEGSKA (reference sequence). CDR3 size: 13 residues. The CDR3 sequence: CSAQLSGRDEQYF. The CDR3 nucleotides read TGCAGTGCTCAGCTAAGCGGGAGGGACGAGCAGTACTTC.